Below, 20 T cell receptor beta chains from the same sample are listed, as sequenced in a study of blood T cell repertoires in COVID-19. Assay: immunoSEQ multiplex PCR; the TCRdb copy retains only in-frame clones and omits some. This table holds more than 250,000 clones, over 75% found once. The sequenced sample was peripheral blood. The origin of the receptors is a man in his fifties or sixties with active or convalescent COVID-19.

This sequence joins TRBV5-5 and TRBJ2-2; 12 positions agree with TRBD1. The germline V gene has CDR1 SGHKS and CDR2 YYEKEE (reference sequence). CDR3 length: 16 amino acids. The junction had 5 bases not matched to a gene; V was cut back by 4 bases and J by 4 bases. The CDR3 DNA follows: TGTGCCAGCAGCGGGGACAGGGGGCGCGCCACCGGGGAGCTGTTTTTT. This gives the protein CASSGDRGRATGELFF. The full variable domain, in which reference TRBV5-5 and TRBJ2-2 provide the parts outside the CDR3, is DAGVTQSPTHLIKTRGQQVTLRCSPISGHKSVSWYQQVLGQGPQFIFQYYEKEERGRGNFPDRFSARQFPNYSSELNVNALLLGDSALYLCASSGDRGRATGELFFGEGSRLTVL.

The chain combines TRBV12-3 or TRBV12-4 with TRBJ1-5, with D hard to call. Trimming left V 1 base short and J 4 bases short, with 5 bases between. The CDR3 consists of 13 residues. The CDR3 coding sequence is TGTGCCAGCAGTTTAGGCCAGAATCAGCCCCAGCATTTT. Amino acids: CASSLGQNQPQHF.

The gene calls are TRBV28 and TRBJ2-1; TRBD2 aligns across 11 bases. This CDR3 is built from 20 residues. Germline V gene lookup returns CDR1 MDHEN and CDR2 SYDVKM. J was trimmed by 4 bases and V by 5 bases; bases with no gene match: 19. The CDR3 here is CASSDSVGLAGGSPYNEQFF. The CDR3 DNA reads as TGTGCCAGCAGTGACTCGGTTGGGCTAGCGGGAGGATCACCATACAATGAGCAGTTCTTC.

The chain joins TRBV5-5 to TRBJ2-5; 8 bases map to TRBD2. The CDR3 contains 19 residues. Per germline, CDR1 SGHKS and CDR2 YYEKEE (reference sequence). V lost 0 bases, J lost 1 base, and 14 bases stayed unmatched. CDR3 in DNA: TGTGCCAGCAGCTTGGGGACTAGCCTCACCCTCAACCCCCAAGAGACCCAGTACTTC. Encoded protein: CASSLGTSLTLNPQETQYF.

The CDR3 loop reads CASSLGTVQETQYF. The CDR3 DNA reads TGTGCCAGCAGCTTAGGGACAGTCCAAGAGACCCAGTACTTC. V usage is TRBV7-2 and J usage is TRBJ2-5; D is possibly TRBD1 (6 bases). The germline gives CDR1 SGHTA, CDR2 FQGNSA. This CDR3 comprises 14 residues. The ends were cut back, 1 base at V and 1 base at J, with 7 bases in the middle. The entire variable domain, with the rest obtained from reference TRBV7-2 and TRBJ2-5, is as follows: GAGVSQSPSNKVTEKGKDVELRCDPISGHTALYWYRQSLGQGLEFLIYFQGNSAPDKSGLPSDRFSAERTGGSVSTLTIQRTQQEDSAVYLCASSLGTVQETQYFGPGTRLLVL.

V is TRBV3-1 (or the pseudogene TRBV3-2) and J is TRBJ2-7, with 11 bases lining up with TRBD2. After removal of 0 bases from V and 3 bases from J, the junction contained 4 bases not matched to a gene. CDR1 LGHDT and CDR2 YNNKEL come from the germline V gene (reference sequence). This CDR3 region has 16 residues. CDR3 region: CASSQEGLAASYEQYF. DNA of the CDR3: TGTGCCAGCAGCCAAGAGGGACTAGCGGCTAGCTACGAGCAGTACTTC.

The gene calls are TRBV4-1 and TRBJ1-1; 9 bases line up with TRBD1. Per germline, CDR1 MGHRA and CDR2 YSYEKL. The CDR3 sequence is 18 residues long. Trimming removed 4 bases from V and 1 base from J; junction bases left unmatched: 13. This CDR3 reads CASSPYGGTGRANTEAFF. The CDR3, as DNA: TGCGCCAGCAGCCCGTACGGTGGGACAGGGAGGGCGAACACTGAAGCTTTCTTT.

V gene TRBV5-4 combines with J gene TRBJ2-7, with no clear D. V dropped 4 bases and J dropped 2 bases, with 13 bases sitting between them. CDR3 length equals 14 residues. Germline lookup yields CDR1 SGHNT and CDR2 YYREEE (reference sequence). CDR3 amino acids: CASSPRLDTYEQYF. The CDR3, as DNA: TGTGCCAGCAGCCCGAGGCTGGATACCTACGAGCAGTACTTC.

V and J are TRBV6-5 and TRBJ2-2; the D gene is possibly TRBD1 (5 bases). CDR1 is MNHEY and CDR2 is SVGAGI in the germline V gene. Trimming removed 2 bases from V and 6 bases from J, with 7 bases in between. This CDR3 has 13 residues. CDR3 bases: TGTGCCAGCAGTTACGCGACAGCCGGGGAGCTGTTTTTT. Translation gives CASSYATAGELFF.

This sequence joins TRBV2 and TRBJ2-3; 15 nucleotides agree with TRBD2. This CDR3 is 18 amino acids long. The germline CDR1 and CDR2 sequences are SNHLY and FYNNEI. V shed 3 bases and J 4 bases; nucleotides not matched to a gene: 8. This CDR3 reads CASSDEGTSGRFADTQYF. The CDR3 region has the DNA TGTGCCAGCAGTGATGAGGGGACTAGCGGGAGGTTTGCAGATACGCAGTATTTT.

CDR3 loop: CASSSTSGRAGETQYF. The CDR3 DNA is TGTGCCAGCAGCTCGACTAGCGGGAGGGCCGGGGAGACCCAGTACTTC. The chain carries TRBV9 and TRBJ2-5; 14 bases line up with TRBD2. Per the germline V gene, CDR1 is SGDLS and CDR2 is YYNGEE. This CDR3 spans 16 amino acids. The ends lost 4 bases at V and 5 bases at J; junction bases unmatched: 7. Combining the CDR3 with reference TRBV9 and TRBJ2-5 gives the whole variable domain DSGVTQTPKHLITATGQRVTLRCSPRSGDLSVYWYQQSLDQGLQFLIQYYNGEERAKGNILERFSAQQFPDLHSELNLSSLELGDSALYFCASSSTSGRAGETQYFGPGTRLLVL.

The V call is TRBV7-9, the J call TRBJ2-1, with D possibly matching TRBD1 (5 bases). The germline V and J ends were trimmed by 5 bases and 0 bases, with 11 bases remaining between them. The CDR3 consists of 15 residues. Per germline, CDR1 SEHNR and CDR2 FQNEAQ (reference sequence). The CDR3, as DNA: TGTGCCAGCAGCCCCCAGGGAATCTCCTACAATGAGCAGTTCTTC. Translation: CASSPQGISYNEQFF.

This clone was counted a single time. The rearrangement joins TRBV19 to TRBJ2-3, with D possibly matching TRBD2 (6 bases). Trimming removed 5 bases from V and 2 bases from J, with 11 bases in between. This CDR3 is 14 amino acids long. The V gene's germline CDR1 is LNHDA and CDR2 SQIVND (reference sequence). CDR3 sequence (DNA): TGTGCCAGTAGTGAAAGCGGGTACACAGATACGCAGTATTTT. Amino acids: CASSESGYTDTQYF.

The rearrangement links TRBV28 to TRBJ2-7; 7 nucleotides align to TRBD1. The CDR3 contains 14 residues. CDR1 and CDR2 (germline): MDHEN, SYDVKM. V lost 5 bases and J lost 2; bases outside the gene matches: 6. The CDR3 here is CASSAGQGAYEQYF. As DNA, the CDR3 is TGTGCCAGCAGTGCGGGCCAGGGGGCCTACGAGCAGTACTTC.

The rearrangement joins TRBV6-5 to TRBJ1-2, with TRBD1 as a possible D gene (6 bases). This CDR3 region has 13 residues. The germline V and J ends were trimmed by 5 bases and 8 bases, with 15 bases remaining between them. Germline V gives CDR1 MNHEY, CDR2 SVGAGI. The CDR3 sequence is CASSTPGTKGYTF. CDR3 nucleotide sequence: TGTGCCAGCAGTACCCCCGGGACAAAAGGCTACACCTTC.

In DNA form, the CDR3 reads TGTGCCAGCAGTGAAGTATCCATAGCGGGCCCCCGGTACAATGAGCAGTTCTTC. It is translated as CASSEVSIAGPRYNEQFF. This chain links TRBV6-1 with TRBJ2-1; TRBD2 agrees at 7 bases. Germline V gene data show CDR1 as MNHNS and CDR2 as SASEGT. V shed 1 base, J shed 4 bases, and the junction held 13 bases outside the gene matches. There are 18 residues in the CDR3.

CDR3 loop: CASSYLAGGAKNIQYF. The DNA for the CDR3 is TGTGCCAGCAGTTATCTAGCGGGAGGTGCCAAAAACATTCAGTACTTC. The V and J genes are TRBV6-2 or TRBV6-3 and TRBJ2-4, with TRBD2 identical over 11 bases. CDR3 size: 16 residues. Germline CDR1 and CDR2: MNHEY and SVGEGT. V dropped 3 bases and J dropped 1; count of bases not matched to a gene: 2.

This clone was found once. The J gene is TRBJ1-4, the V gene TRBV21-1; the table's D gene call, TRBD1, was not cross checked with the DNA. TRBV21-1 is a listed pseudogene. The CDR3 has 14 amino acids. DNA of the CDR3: TGTGCCAGCAGGACAGGGGGCCTTAATGAAAAACTGTTTTTT. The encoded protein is CASRTGGLNEKLFF.

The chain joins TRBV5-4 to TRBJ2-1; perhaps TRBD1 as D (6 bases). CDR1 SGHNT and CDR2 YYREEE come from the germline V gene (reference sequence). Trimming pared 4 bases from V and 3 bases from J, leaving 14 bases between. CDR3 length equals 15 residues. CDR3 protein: CASSLLQGDYNEQFF. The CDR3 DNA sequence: TGTGCCAGCAGCCTCCTACAGGGCGACTACAATGAGCAGTTCTTC.

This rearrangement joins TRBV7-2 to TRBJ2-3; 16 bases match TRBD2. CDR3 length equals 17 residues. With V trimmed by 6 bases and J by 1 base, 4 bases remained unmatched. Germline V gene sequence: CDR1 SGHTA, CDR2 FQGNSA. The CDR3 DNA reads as TGTGCCAGCAGGACCGGGACTAGCGGGGGGGGCACAGATACGCAGTATTTT. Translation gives CASRTGTSGGGTDTQYF. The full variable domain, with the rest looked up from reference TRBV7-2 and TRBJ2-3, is GAGVSQSPSNKVTEKGKDVELRCDPISGHTALYWYRQSLGQGLEFLIYFQGNSAPDKSGLPSDRFSAERTGGSVSTLTIQRTQQEDSAVYLCASRTGTSGGGTDTQYFGPGTRLTVL.